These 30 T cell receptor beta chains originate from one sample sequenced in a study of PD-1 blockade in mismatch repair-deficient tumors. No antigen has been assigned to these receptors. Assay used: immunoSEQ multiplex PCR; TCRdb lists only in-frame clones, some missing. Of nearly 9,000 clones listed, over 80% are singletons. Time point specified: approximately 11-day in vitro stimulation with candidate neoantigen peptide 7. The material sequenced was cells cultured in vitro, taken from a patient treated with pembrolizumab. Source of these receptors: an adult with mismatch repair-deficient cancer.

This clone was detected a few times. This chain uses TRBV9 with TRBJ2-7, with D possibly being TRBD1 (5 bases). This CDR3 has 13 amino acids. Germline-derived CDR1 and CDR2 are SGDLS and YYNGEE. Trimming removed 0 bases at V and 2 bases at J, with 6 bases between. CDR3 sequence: CASSVGQTYEQYF. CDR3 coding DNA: TGTGCCAGCAGCGTAGGACAGACCTACGAGCAGTACTTC.

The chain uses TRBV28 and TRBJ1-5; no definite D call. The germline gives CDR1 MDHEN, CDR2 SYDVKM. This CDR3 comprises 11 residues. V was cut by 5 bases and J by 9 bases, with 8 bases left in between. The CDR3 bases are TGTGCCAGCAGTGACTCCCGGCCCCAGCATTTT. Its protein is CASSDSRPQHF.

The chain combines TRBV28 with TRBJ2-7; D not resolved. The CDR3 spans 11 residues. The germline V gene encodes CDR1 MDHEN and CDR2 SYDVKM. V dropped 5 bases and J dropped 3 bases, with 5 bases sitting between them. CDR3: CASSRNYEQYF. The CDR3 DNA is TGTGCCAGCAGTCGGAACTACGAGCAGTACTTC.

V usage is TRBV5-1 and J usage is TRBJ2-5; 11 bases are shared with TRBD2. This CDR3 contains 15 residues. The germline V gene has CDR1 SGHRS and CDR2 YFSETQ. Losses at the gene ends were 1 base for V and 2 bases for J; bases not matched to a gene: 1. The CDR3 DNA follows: TGCGCCAGCAGCTTGACTAGCGGGGGTCAAGAGACCCAGTACTTC. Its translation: CASSLTSGGQETQYF.

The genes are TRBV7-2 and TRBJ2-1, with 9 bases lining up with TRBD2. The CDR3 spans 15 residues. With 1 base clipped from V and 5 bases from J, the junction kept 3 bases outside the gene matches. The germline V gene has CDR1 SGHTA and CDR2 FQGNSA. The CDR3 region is CASSLGLAGNNEQFF. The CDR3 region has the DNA TGTGCCAGCAGCTTAGGCCTAGCGGGGAACAATGAGCAGTTCTTC.

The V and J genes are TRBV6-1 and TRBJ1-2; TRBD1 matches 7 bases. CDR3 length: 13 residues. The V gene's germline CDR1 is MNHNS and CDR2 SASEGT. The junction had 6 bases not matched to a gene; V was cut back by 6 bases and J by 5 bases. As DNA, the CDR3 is TGTGCCAGCAGAGACAGGGTTGCGTATGGCTACACCTTC. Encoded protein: CASRDRVAYGYTF.

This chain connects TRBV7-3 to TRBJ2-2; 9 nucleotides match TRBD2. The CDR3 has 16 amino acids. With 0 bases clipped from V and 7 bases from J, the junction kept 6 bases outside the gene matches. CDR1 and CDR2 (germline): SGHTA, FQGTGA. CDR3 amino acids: CASSLTIAGEGGELFF. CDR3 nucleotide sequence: TGTGCCAGCAGCTTAACAATAGCGGGAGAGGGCGGGGAGCTGTTTTTT.

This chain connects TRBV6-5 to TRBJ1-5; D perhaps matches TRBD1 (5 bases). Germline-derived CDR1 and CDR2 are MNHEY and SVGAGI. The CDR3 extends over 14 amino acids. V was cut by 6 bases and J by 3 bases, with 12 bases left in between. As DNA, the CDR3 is TGTGCCAGCAGCCCGGGGGGGACCAATCAGCCCCAGCATTTT. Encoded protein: CASSPGGTNQPQHF.

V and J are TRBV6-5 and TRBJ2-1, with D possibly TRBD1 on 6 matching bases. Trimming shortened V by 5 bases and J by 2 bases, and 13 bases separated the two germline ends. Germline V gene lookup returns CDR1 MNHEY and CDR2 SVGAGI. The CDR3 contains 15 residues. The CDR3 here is CASSPLGAPYNEQFF. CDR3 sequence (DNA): TGTGCCAGCAGTCCCCTGGGGGCACCCTACAATGAGCAGTTCTTC.

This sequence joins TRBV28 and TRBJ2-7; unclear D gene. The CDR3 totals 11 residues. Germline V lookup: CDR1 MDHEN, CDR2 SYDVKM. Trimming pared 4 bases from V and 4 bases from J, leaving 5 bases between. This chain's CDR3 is CASSSEYEQYF. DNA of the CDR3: TGTGCCAGCAGTTCTGAATACGAGCAGTACTTC.

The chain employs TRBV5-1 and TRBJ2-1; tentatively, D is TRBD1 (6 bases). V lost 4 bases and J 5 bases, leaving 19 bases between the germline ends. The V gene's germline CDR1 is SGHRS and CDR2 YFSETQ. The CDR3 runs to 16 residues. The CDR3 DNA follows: TGCGCCAGCAGCCCTTCCCCGGCAGGGGTTAACAATGAGCAGTTCTTC. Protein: CASSPSPAGVNNEQFF.

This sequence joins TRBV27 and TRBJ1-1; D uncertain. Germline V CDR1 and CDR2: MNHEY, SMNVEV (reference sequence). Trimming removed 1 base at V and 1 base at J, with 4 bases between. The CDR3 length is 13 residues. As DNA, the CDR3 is TGTGCCAGCAGTTTATATGGGAACACTGAAGCTTTCTTT. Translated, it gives CASSLYGNTEAFF.

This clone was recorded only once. CDR3 in DNA: TGTGCCAGCGGTCGACTAAGCTCCTACAATGAGCAGTTCTTC. This encodes CASGRLSSYNEQFF. V usage is TRBV27 and J usage is TRBJ2-1, with D perhaps TRBD2 (5 bases). Trimming shortened V by 8 bases and J by 0 bases, and 11 bases separated the two germline ends. From germline, CDR1 is MNHEY and CDR2 SMNVEV (reference sequence). The CDR3 has 14 residues.

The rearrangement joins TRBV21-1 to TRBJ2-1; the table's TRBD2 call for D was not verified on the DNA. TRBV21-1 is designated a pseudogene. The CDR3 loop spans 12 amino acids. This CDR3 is CASSSPGYRQFF. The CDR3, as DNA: TGTGCCAGCAGCTCACCCGGTTATCGGCAGTTCTTC.

The DNA of the CDR3 is TGTGCCAGCAGCAAAAGGCGACTAGCGGGAGCGTACGAGCAGTACTTC. Protein product: CASSKRRLAGAYEQYF. This sequence joins TRBV11-1 and TRBJ2-7, with TRBD2 matching 12 bases. The CDR3 totals 16 residues. V gave up 5 bases and J gave up 4 bases; unmatched junction bases: 9. The V gene's germline CDR1 is SGHAT and CDR2 FQDESV (reference sequence).

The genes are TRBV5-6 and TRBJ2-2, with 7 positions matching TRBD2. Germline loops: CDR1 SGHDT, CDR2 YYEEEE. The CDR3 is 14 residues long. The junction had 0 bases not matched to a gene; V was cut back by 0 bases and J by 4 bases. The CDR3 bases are TGTGCCAGCAGCTTGGCTAGCGGCACCGGGGAGCTGTTTTTT. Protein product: CASSLASGTGELFF. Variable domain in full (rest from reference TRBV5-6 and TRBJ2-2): DAGVTQSPTHLIKTRGQQVTLRCSPKSGHDTVSWYQQALGQGPQFIFQYYEEEERQRGNFPDRFSGHQFPNYSSELNVNALLLGDSALYLCASSLASGTGELFFGEGSRLTVL.

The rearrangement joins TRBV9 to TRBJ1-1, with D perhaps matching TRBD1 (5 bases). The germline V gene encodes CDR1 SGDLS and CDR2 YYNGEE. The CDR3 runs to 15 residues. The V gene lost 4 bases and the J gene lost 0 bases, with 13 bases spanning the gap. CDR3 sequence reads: CASSITTEMNTEAFF. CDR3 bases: TGTGCCAGCAGCATTACGACAGAGATGAACACTGAAGCTTTCTTT. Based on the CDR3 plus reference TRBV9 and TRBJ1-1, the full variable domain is DSGVTQTPKHLITATGQRVTLRCSPRSGDLSVYWYQQSLDQGLQFLIQYYNGEERAKGNILERFSAQQFPDLHSELNLSSLELGDSALYFCASSITTEMNTEAFFGQGTRLTVV.

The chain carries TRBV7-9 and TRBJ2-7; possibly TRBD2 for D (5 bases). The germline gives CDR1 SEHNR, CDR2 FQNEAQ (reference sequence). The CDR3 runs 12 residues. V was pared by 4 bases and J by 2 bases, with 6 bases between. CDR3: CASSSGTYEQYF. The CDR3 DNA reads TGTGCCAGCAGCTCGGGAACCTACGAGCAGTACTTC.

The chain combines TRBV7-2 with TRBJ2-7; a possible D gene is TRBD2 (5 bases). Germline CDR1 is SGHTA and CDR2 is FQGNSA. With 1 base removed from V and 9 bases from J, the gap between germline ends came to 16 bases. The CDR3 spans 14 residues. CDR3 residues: CASSLDYRGLGQYF. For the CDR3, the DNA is TGTGCCAGCAGCTTAGATTACCGTGGACTTGGGCAGTACTTC.

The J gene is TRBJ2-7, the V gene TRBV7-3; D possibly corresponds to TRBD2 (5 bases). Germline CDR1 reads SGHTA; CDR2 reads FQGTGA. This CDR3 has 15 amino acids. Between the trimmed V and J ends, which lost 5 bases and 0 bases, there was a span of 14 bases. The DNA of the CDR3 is TGTGCCAGCAGCCAACAAGGTGGGAGCTCCTACGAGCAGTACTTC. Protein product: CASSQQGGSSYEQYF.

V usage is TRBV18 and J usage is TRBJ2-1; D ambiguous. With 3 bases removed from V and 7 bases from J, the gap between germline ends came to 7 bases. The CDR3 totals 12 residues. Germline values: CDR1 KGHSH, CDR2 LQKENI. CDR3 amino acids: CASSPMRNEQFF. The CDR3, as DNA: TGTGCCAGCTCACCTATGCGGAATGAGCAGTTCTTC.

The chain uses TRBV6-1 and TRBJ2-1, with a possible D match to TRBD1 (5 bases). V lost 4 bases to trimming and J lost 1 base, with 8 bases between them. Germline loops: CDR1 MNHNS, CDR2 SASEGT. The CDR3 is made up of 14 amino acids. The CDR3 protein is CASSVQASYNEQFF. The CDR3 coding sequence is TGTGCCAGCAGTGTACAGGCATCCTACAATGAGCAGTTCTTC.

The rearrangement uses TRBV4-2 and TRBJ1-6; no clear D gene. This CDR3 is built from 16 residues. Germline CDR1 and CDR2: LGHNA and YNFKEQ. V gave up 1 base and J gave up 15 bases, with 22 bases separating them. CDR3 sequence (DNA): TGTGCCAGCAGCCAAGCCTTTGGACCGAGGAGCTTAATCCTCCACTTT. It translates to CASSQAFGPRSLILHF.

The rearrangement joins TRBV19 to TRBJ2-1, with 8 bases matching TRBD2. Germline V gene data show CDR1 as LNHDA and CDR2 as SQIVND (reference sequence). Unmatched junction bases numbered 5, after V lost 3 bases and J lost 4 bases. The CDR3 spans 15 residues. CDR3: CASSIASGSYNEQFF. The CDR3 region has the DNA TGTGCCAGTAGTATTGCTAGCGGGTCTTACAATGAGCAGTTCTTC.

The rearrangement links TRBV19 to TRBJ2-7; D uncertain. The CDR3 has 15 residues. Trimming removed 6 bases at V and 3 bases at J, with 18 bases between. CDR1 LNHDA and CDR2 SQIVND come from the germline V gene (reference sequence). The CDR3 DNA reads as TGTGCCAGTAGCGTCGGCTTCTCCACGGTCTACGAGCAGTACTTC. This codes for CASSVGFSTVYEQYF. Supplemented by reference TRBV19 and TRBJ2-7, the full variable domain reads DGGITQSPKYLFRKEGQNVTLSCEQNLNHDAMYWYRQDPGQGLRLIYYSQIVNDFQKGDIAEGYSVSREKKESFPLTVTSAQKNPTAFYLCASSVGFSTVYEQYFGPGTRLTVT.

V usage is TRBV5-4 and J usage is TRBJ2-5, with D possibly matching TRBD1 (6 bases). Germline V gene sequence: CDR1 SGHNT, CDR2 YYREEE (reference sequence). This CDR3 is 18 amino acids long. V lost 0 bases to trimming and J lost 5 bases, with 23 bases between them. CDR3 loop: CASSLELVGGPGVETQYF. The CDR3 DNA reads TGTGCCAGCAGCTTGGAGTTGGTTGGGGGCCCCGGCGTGGAGACCCAGTACTTC.

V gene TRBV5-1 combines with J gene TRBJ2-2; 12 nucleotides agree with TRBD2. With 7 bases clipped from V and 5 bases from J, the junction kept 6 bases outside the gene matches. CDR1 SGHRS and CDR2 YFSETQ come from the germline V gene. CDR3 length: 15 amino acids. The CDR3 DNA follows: TGCGCCAGCCACCTAGCGGGAGGGCCGACCGGGGAGCTGTTTTTT. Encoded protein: CASHLAGGPTGELFF.

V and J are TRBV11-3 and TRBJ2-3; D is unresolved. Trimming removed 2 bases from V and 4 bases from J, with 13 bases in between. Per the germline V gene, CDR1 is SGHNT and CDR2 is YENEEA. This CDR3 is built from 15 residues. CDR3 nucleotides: TGTGCCAGCAGCTTACGGTCCCCGACCCCAGATACGCAGTATTTT. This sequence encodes CASSLRSPTPDTQYF.

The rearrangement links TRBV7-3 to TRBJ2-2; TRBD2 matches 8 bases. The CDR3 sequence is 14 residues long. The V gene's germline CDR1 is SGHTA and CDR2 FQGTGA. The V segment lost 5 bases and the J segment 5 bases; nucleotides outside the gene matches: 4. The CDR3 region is CASSLPGGTGELFF. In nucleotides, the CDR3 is TGTGCCAGCAGCCTCCCGGGGGGGACCGGGGAGCTGTTTTTT.

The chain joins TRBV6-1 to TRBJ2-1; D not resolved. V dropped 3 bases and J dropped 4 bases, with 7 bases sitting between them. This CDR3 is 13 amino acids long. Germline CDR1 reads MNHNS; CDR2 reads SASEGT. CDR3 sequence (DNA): TGTGCCAGCAGTGACCGTTCGTACAATGAGCAGTTCTTC. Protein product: CASSDRSYNEQFF.